The clone carrying this T cell receptor (beta chain) was seen ten or more times. Its antigen is still unknown. This sample stems from a study of regulatory T cells in long-lasting Graves disease. The time point: persistent/refractory GD, antithyroid drugs over 5 years with positive TRAb. The TCR library was made from RNA extracted from PBMCs. Those enrolled as patients came out of an endocrinology department in Xi'an, China. The TCR beta library used iRepertoire HTBI primers with Arm-PCR amplification of CDR3. Authors' methods: Sample data revealed fewer than 70 TRBV and 14 TRBJ segments. One entry per CDR3 protein results from TCRdb running MiXCR on the multiplex PCR reads. These V and J calls rely on TCRdb rather than the paper's analysis. The table shows about 470,000 distinct CDR3 sequences, with under 25% occurring only once. The length of the CDR3 is 14 residues. Germline CDR1 MDHEN, CDR2 SYDVKM. The V gene lost 2 bases and the J gene lost 7 bases, with 14 bases spanning the gap.

Notes on the study in general: Less diverse TCR repertoires were seen in persistent Graves' patients than in newly diagnosed ones.

V is TRBV28 and J is TRBJ1-2; a possible D gene is TRBD1 (6 bases). The clonotype comes from a female donor with Graves disease. The material sequenced was peripheral blood mononuclear cells (PBMCs), taken when the disease was refractory, from a patient treated with antithyroid drugs. The CDR3 reads CASSLRGLLRGYTF. CDR3 nucleotides: TGTGCCAGCAGTTTAAGGGGGTTATTGCGTGGCTACACCTTC.